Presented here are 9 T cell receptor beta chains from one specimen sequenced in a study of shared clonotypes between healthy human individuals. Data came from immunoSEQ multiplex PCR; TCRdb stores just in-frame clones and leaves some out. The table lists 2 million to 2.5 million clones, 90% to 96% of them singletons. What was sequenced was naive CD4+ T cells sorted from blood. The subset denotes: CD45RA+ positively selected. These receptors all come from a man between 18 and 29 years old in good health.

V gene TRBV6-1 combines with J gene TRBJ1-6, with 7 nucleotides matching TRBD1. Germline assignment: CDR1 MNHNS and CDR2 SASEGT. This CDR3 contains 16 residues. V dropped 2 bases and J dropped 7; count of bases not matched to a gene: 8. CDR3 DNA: TGTGCCAGCAGTGAACACGGGACAGCCGGGAATTCACCCCTCCACTTT. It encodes CASSEHGTAGNSPLHF.

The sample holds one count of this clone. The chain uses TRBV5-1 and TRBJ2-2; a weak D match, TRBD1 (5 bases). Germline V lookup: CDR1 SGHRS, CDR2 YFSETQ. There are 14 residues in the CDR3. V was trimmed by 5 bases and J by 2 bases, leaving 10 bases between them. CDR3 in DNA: TGCGCCAGCAGACCGACAGCAAACACCGGGGAGCTGTTTTTT. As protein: CASRPTANTGELFF.

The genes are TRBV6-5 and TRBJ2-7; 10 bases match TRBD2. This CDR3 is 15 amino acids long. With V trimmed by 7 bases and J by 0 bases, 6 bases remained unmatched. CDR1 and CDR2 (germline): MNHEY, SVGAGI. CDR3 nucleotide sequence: TGTGCCAGCAATCCAGCGGGAGGGTTCTCCTACGAGCAGTACTTC. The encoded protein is CASNPAGGFSYEQYF.

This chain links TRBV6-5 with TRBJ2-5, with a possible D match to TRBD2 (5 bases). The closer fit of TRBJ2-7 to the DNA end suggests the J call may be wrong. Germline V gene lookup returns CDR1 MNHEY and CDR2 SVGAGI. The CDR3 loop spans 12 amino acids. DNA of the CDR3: TGTGCCAGCCGGACTGCCTACTACGAGCAGTACTTC. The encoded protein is CASRTAYYEQYF.

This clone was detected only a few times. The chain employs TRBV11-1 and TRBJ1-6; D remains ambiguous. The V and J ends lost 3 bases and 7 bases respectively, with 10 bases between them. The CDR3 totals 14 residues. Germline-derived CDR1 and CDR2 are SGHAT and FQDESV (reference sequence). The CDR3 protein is CASSLWASNSPLHF. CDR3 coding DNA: TGTGCCAGCAGCTTGTGGGCGAGCAATTCACCCCTCCACTTT.

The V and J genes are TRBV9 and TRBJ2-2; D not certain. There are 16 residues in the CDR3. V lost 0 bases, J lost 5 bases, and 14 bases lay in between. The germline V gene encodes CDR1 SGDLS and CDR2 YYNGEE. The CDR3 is CASSVEVGALTGELFF. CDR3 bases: TGTGCCAGCAGCGTAGAGGTAGGCGCGCTAACCGGGGAGCTGTTTTTT.

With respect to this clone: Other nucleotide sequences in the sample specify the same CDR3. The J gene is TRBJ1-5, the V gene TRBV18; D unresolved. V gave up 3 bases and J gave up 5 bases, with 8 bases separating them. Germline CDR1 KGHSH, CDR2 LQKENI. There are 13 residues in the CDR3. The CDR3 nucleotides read TGTGCCAGCTCACCTACGGGTTATCAGCCCCAGCATTTT. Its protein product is CASSPTGYQPQHF. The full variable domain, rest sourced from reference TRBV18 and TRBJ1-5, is NAGVMQNPRHLVRRRGQEARLRCSPMKGHSHVYWYRQLPEEGLKFMVYLQKENIIDESGMPKERFSAEFPKEGPSILRIQQVVRGDSAAYFCASSPTGYQPQHFGDGTRLSIL.

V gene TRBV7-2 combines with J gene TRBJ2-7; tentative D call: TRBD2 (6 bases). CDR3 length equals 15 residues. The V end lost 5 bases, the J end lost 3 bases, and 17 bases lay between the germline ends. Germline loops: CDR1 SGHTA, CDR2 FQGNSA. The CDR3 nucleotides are TGTGCCAGCAGCACCGCCGGGACTCCTAACTACGAGCAGTACTTC. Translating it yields CASSTAGTPNYEQYF.

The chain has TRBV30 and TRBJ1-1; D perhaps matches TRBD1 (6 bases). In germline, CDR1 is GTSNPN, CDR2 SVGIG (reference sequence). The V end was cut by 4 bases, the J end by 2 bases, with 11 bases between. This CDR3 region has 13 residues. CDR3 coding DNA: TGTGCCTGGACAGGGGATTTTAACACTGAAGCTTTCTTT. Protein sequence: CAWTGDFNTEAFF.